This T cell receptor (beta chain) is from a study of blood T cell repertoires in COVID-19. Study-wide context: Donors in the United States, Italy and Spain gave samples during acute or convalescent COVID-19.

The CDR3 is made up of 15 amino acids. In germline, CDR1 is SGHRS, CDR2 YFSETQ. The V segment lost 0 bases and the J segment 12 bases; nucleotides outside the gene matches: 12. TCRdb's table, derived via immunoSEQ multiplex PCR, lists solely in-frame clones and lacks some. The profile shows 87,000 or so clones, roughly 91% of them singletons. Sequencing was done on a sample of peripheral blood. This receptor was obtained from a woman aged 80 or older with acute or convalescent COVID-19. J is TRBJ1-1 and V is TRBV5-1, with 9 bases that match TRBD1. CDR3 region: CASSLGNTGGEVTFF. In DNA form, the CDR3 reads TGCGCCAGCAGCTTGGGGAATACAGGGGGCGAAGTAACTTTCTTT.